These 2 T cell receptor beta chains were all obtained from the same sample, sequenced in a study of OX40 agonist ivuxolimab in advanced cancers. Profiling relied on immunoSEQ multiplex PCR, and the TCRdb table lists in-frame clones only, not all of them. The table includes under 40,000 clones, about three quarters detected once. Sequenced material: CD4+ or CD8+ T cells sorted from blood, taken in a trial of the OX40 agonist ivuxolimab. These receptors all come from an adult with an advanced solid tumor such as melanoma, head and neck, liver or kidney cancer.

V is TRBV5-6 and J is TRBJ2-7; D may correspond to TRBD1 or TRBD2 (5 bases each). V was pared by 4 bases and J by 3 bases, with 11 bases between. In germline, CDR1 is SGHDT, CDR2 YYEEEE. The CDR3 has 13 amino acids. CDR3 DNA: TGTGCCAGCAGCCGGGACGGCCTCTACGAGCAGTACTTC. Translating gives CASSRDGLYEQYF.

The chain carries TRBV13 and TRBJ2-7, with TRBD1 as a possible D gene (6 bases). There are 16 residues in the CDR3. Deletions cut 4 bases from V and 0 bases from J, with 16 bases between. Germline CDR1 is PRHDT and CDR2 is FYEKMQ (reference sequence). CDR3 loop: CASSSPPRDTSYEQYF. The CDR3 DNA sequence: TGTGCCAGCAGCTCCCCCCCACGGGACACCTCCTACGAGCAGTACTTC. The full variable domain, rest sourced from reference TRBV13 and TRBJ2-7, is AAGVIQSPRHLIKEKRETATLKCYPIPRHDTVYWYQQGPGQDPQFLISFYEKMQSDKGSIPDRFSAQQFSDYHSELNMSSLELGDSALYFCASSSPPRDTSYEQYFGPGTRLTVT.